These T cell receptor beta chains were read from a single sample in a study of T cell responses to AZD1222 COVID-19 vaccine. Here immunoSEQ multiplex PCR was the method, and the copy in TCRdb shows in-frame clones only, minus some. The sample yields under 200,000 clones, just over 90% seen once. The source material was peripheral blood, sampled 28 days after the second dose of the MenACWY control vaccine. The receptors shown here come from an adult who received the MenACWY meningococcal vaccine as a control. Each CDR3 is given with its conserved first and last residue. Fields, in order: J gene, clone size, D gene, V gene, CDR3 DNA, CDR3 protein. A D gene is named only where the DNA matches it firmly. Where a row states a size, it is once, few, many or the class of an expanded clone; other rows omit it.

TRBJ2-6	.	.	TRBV21-1	TGTGCCAGCAGCACCTGGACCCCTACAATCTCTGGGGCCAACGTCCTGACTTTC	CASSTWTPTISGANVLTF
TRBJ1-1	.	.	TRBV6-5	TGTGCCAGCAGCAGGCCTCCGGAGACTGAAGCTTTCTTT	CASSRPPETEAFF
TRBJ1-4	.	.	TRBV4-2	TGTGCCAGCAGCCGGGCACAGGACCATGAAAAACTGTTTTTT	CASSRAQDHEKLFF
TRBJ1-5	.	.	TRBV7-2	TGTGCCAGCAGCTTGGACGGAGGTTTCGGGGATCAGCCCCAGCATTTT	CASSLDGGFGDQPQHF
TRBJ1-5	.	.	TRBV3-1/TRBV3-2	TGTGCCAGCAGCCAAGGGCCAGGGATAAGCAATCAGCCCCAGCATTTT	CASSQGPGISNQPQHF
TRBJ2-3	.	TRBD2	TRBV7-2	TGTGCCAGCAGCTTAGAACTAGCGGCAGATACGCAGTATTTT	CASSLELAADTQYF
TRBJ1-4	.	.	TRBV6-5	TGTGCCAGCAGTCTCCGGACAGACAATGAAAAACTGTTTTTT	CASSLRTDNEKLFF
TRBJ1-1	.	.	TRBV3-1/TRBV3-2	TGTGCCAGCAGCCAAGTTTATAACACTGAAGCTTTCTTT	CASSQVYNTEAFF
TRBJ1-4	.	.	TRBV9	TGTGCCAGCAGCCCCGGCTCGACGTGGGAAAAACTGTTTTTT	CASSPGSTWEKLFF
TRBJ1-5	.	TRBD1	TRBV10-2	TGCGCCAGCAGTACAGGGGGAGGTCAGCCCCAGCATTTT	CASSTGGGQPQHF
TRBJ1-1	once	.	TRBV7-3	TGTGCCAGCAGCTTATATCCCTTCACGCAGGGAGGGTATGCTGAAGCTTTCTTT	CASSLYPFTQGGYAEAFF
TRBJ1-2	.	.	TRBV13	TGTGCCAGCAGCGAAGGACAGCGCCCCTATGGCTACACCTTC	CASSEGQRPYGYTF
TRBJ1-5	.	TRBD1	TRBV4-2	TGTGCCAGCAGCCAAGACGGCAGGGGGCTGGGTCAGCCCCAGCATTTT	CASSQDGRGLGQPQHF
TRBJ1-5	.	.	TRBV28	TGTGCCAGTTGGGGGAACTTACGGAGCGGCAATCAGCCCCAGCATTTT	CASWGNLRSGNQPQHF
TRBJ1-6	.	.	TRBV19	TGTGCCAGTAGTTTTTGGACAGCCCCCCTCCACTTT	CASSFWTAPLHF
TRBJ1-6	.	TRBD1	TRBV9	TGTGCCAGCAGCGTCCGGACAGGGGATAATTCACCCCTCCACTTT	CASSVRTGDNSPLHF
TRBJ2-1	.	TRBD2	TRBV18	TGTGCCAGCTCACAGGGACTAGCGGGAGGAGGCAATGAGCAGTTCTTC	CASSQGLAGGGNEQFF
TRBJ1-5	.	.	TRBV19	TGTGCCAGTAGTATTATCAATCAGCCCCAGCATTTT	CASSIINQPQHF
TRBJ2-3	.	.	TRBV18	TGTGCCAGCTCACTTGGGCGCGGGCCAAGGGATACGCAGTATTTT	CASSLGRGPRDTQYF
TRBJ2-1	.	.	TRBV2	TGTGCCAGCAGTGATAGGCGGTACAATGAGCAGTTCTTC	CASSDRRYNEQFF
TRBJ1-1	.	.	TRBV15	TGTGCCACCAGCAGAGGGGCTGAGACAGTGAACACTGAAGCTTTCTTT	CATSRGAETVNTEAFF
TRBJ2-7	.	.	TRBV5-1	TGCGCCAGCAGGCCTCAGGCGTCGTCCTACGAGCAGTACTTC	CASRPQASSYEQYF
TRBJ2-1	.	.	TRBV7-2	TGTGCCAGCCTGTTAACCAATGAGCAGTTCTTC	CASLLTNEQFF
TRBJ2-3	.	TRBD1	TRBV7-3	TGTGCCAGCAGCCAGGACAGGGTTTCAGATACGCAGTATTTT	CASSQDRVSDTQYF
TRBJ1-1	few	TRBD1	TRBV7-9	TGTGCCAGCAGCCCGGGGACAGTGAACACTGAAGCTTTCTTT	CASSPGTVNTEAFF
TRBJ2-7	.	.	TRBV30	TGTGCCTGGGGACACCTCTCCTACGAGCAGTACTTC	CAWGHLSYEQYF
TRBJ2-1	.	.	TRBV5-6	TGTGCCAGCAGCTACCCCGTTTCGGATGAGCAGTTCTTC	CASSYPVSDEQFF
TRBJ1-1	.	TRBD1	TRBV4-2	TGTGCCAGCAGCCAAGTGCAGGGGGCGAACACTGAAGCTTTCTTT	CASSQVQGANTEAFF
TRBJ1-5	.	.	TRBV7-9	TGTGCCAGCAGCTTAAGCACGCAGGCCGATGGGTCCCAGCATTTT	CASSLSTQADGSQHF
TRBJ1-2	.	TRBD1	TRBV5-1	TGCGCCAGCAGCTCCGGGACAGCCCATGCCTATGGCTACACCTTC	CASSSGTAHAYGYTF
TRBJ1-5	.	.	TRBV5-1	TGCGCCAGCAGCTTAGGCCCAGAGGGCCATCAGCCCCAGCATTTT	CASSLGPEGHQPQHF
TRBJ1-1	.	.	TRBV5-1	TGCGCCAGCAGCTTAACAGGGTTGAACACTGAAGCTTTCTTT	CASSLTGLNTEAFF
TRBJ1-5	.	.	TRBV4-1	TGCGCCAGCAGCCAAGGGCAGAACAGCAATCAGCCCCAGCATTTT	CASSQGQNSNQPQHF
TRBJ1-2	.	TRBD1	TRBV20-1	TGCAGTGCTAGTCGGACAGGGGGTGCCTATGGCTACACCTTC	CSASRTGGAYGYTF
TRBJ2-1	.	.	TRBV27	TGTGCCAGCAGTTTAGCCCTATCAGTCAATGAGCAGTTCTTC	CASSLALSVNEQFF
TRBJ1-5	.	.	TRBV6-2/TRBV6-3	TGTGCCAGCAGCCAGAGGAGGGACGGTCAGCCCCAGCATTTT	CASSQRRDGQPQHF
TRBJ2-1	.	TRBD1	TRBV30	TGTGCCTGGAGTGCCCGGGGTGGGGGGACAGGGAAGTTCTTC	CAWSARGGGTGKFF
TRBJ2-7	.	TRBD2	TRBV6-2/TRBV6-3	TGTGCCAGCAGTCGGGGGGGCGGCCCTTACGAGCAGTACTTC	CASSRGGGPYEQYF
TRBJ2-7	few	.	TRBV28	TGTGCCAGCAGTTTTAATTACTACGAGCAGTACTTC	CASSFNYYEQYF
TRBJ1-4	.	TRBD1	TRBV5-1	TGCGCCAGCAGCTTGGCAGGGGGTCGGGAAAAACTGTTTTTT	CASSLAGGREKLFF
TRBJ1-3	.	TRBD1	TRBV5-1	TGCGCCAGCAGCACCCGGACAGGGGCAGGAAACACCATATATTTT	CASSTRTGAGNTIYF
TRBJ1-5	.	.	TRBV27	TGTGCCAGCAGACTAGGCAGATACAATCAGCCCCAGCATTTT	CASRLGRYNQPQHF
TRBJ1-5	.	TRBD1	TRBV7-2	TGTGCCAGCAGCCCTCGACAGGGAACGGGTCAGCCCCAGCATTTT	CASSPRQGTGQPQHF
TRBJ2-1	.	.	TRBV27	TGTGCCAGCAGTTTCATCAGGGTAGGCGATGAGCAGTTCTTC	CASSFIRVGDEQFF
TRBJ2-7	.	.	TRBV28	TGTGCCAGCAGTCCCCCATTGGGGAGTCCCCACAACTTC	CASSPPLGSPHNF
TRBJ1-4	once	.	TRBV18	TGTGCCAGCTCCTATGGCTCAACTAATGAAAAACTGTTTTTT	CASSYGSTNEKLFF
TRBJ2-7	.	TRBD2	TRBV6-5	TGTGCCAGCACCACTAGCGGGAGGGGTGAGCAGTACTTC	CASTTSGRGEQYF
TRBJ1-5	.	.	TRBV7-2	TGTGCCAGCAGCTTAGAGAGGTTGCAGGTAAATCAGCCCCAGCATTTT	CASSLERLQVNQPQHF
TRBJ2-3	.	TRBD2	TRBV6-6	TGTGCCAGCATCGCTAGCGGGAGGGCGGCAGATACGCAGTATTTT	CASIASGRAADTQYF
TRBJ2-3	.	.	TRBV24-1	TGTGCCACCAGTGGCCTGGTGATGGCGGGCACAGATACGCAGTATTTT	CATSGLVMAGTDTQYF
TRBJ1-5	.	TRBD1	TRBV4-1	TGCGCCAGCAGTCCGACAGGGAGGGTTCAGCCCCAGCATTTT	CASSPTGRVQPQHF
TRBJ1-2	.	TRBD1	TRBV29-1	TGCAGCGTGGAAAGGGGACAGCCAGCTAACTATGGCTACACCTTC	CSVERGQPANYGYTF
TRBJ1-1	.	TRBD1	TRBV19	TGTGCCAGTAGTATAGATATCAGATGGGACAGACTATTTTACACTGAAGCTTTCTTT	CASSIDIRWDRLFYTEAFF
TRBJ1-6	.	TRBD1	TRBV11-2	TGTGCCAGCAGCATCCGGACAGGGACGGATTCACCCCTCCACTTT	CASSIRTGTDSPLHF
TRBJ1-3	.	.	TRBV10-3	TGTGCCACCCAGACTGGAAACACCATATATTTT	CATQTGNTIYF
TRBJ2-7	.	.	TRBV6-1	TGTGCCAGCAGTGAAGAGGGAGGACCCGGGGGGCTAAGGTTCCGCGAGCAGTACTTC	CASSEEGGPGGLRFREQYF
TRBJ1-1	.	TRBD1	TRBV7-3	TGTGCCAGCAGCCCGGGACAGGCAAACACTGAAGCTTTCTTT	CASSPGQANTEAFF
TRBJ2-3	.	.	TRBV11-2	TGTGCCAGCAGCTTAGAGGCTTTTAGCACAGATACGCAGTATTTT	CASSLEAFSTDTQYF
TRBJ2-7	.	.	TRBV19	TGTGCCAGCACGGTCTCAGGGTACGGTAAGGACGAGCAGTACTTC	CASTVSGYGKDEQYF
TRBJ2-2	once	TRBD2	TRBV18	TGTGCCAGCTCCGCGACTAGCGGGAGGACCGGGGAGCTGTTTTTT	CASSATSGRTGELFF